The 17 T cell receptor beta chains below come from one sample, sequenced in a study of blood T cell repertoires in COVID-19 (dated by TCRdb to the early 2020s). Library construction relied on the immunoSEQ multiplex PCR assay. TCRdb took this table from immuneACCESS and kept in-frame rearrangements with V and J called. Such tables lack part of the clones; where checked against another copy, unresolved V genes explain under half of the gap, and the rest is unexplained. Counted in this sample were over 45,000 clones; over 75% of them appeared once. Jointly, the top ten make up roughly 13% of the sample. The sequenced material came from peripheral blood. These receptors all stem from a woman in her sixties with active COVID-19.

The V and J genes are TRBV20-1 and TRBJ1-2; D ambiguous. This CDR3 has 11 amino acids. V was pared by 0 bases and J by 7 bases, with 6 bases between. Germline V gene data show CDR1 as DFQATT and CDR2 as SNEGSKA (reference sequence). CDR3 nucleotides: TGCAGTGCTAGAGAAGGCGGTGGCTACACCTTC. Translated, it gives CSAREGGGYTF.

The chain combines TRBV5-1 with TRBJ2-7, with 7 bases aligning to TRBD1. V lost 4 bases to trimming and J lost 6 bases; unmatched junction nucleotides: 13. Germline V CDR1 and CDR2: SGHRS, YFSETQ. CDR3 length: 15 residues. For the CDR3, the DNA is TGCGCCAGCAGCCGAGGGGGACAGCCTTCCCCCGAGCAGTACTTC. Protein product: CASSRGGQPSPEQYF.

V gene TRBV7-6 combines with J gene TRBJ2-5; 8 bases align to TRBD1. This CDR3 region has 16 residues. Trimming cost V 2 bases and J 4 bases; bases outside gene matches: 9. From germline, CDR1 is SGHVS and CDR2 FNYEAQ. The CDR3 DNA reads TGTGCCAGCAGCTTAACCGCAGGGGGCAAGGGAGAGACCCAGTACTTC. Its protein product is CASSLTAGGKGETQYF.

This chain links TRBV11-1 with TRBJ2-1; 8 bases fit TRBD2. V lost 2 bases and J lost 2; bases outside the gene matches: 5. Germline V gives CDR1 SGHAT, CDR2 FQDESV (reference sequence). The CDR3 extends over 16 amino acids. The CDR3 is CASSLRRGGTYNEQFF. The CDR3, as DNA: TGTGCCAGCAGCTTACGTCGCGGGGGGACCTACAATGAGCAGTTCTTC.

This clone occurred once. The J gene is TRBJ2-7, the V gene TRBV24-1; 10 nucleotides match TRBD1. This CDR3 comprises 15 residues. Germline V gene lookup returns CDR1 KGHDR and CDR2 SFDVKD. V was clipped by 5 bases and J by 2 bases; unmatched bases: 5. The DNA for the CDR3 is TGTGCCACCAGTGCTTGGACAGGGGGAACCTACGAGCAGTACTTC. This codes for CATSAWTGGTYEQYF.

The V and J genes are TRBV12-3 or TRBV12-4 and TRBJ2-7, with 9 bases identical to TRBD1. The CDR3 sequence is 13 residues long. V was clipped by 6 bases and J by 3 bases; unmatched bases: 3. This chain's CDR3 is CASSQGQGYEQYF. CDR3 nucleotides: TGTGCCAGCAGCCAGGGACAGGGCTACGAGCAGTACTTC.

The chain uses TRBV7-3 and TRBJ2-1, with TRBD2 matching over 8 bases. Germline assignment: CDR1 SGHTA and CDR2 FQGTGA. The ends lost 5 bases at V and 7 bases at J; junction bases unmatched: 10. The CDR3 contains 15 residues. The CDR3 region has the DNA TGTGCCAGCAGCCAATATAGCGGGGTCGGTAATGAGCAGTTCTTC. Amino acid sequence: CASSQYSGVGNEQFF.

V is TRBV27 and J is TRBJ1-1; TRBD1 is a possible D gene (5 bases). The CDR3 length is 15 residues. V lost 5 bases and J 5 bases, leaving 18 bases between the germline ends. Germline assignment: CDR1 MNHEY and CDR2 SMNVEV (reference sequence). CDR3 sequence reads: CASSRAPGPRTEAFF. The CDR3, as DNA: TGTGCCAGCAGTCGGGCCCCAGGGCCCCGTACTGAAGCTTTCTTT.

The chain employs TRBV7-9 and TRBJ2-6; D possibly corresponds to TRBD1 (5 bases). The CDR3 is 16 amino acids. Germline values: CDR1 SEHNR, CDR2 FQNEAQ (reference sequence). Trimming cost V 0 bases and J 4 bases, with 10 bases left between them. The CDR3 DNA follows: TGTGCCAGCAGCTTAGCCAGGGTAGACGGGGCCAACGTCCTGACTTTC. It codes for CASSLARVDGANVLTF.

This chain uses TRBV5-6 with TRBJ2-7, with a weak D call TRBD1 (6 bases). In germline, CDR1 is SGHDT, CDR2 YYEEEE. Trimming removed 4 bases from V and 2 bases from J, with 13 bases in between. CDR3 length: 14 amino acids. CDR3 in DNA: TGTGCCAGCAGCGCCAGGGGAAAGGCCTACGAGCAGTACTTC. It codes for CASSARGKAYEQYF.

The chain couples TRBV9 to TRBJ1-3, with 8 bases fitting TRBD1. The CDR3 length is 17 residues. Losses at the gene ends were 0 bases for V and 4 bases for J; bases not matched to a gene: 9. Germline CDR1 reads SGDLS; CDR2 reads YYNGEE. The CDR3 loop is CASSVDPDRAGGNTIYF. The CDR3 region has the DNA TGTGCCAGCAGCGTAGACCCGGACAGGGCAGGCGGAAACACCATATATTTT.

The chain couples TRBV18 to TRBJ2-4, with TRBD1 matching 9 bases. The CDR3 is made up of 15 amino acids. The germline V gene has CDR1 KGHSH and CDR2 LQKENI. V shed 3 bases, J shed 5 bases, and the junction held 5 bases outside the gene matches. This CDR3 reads CASSPPWTGENIQYF. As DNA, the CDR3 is TGTGCCAGCTCACCCCCCTGGACAGGGGAAAACATTCAGTACTTC.

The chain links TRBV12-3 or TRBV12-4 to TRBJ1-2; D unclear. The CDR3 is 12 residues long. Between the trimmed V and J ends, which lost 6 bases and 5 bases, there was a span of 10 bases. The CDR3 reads CASSSRGYGYTF. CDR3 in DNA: TGTGCCAGCAGCTCACGAGGGTATGGCTACACCTTC.

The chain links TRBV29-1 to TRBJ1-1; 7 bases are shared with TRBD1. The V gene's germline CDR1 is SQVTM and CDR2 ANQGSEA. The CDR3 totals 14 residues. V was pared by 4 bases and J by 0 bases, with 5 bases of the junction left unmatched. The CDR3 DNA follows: TGCAGCGTTGCATCTGGACAGGTGAACACTGAAGCTTTCTTT. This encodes CSVASGQVNTEAFF.

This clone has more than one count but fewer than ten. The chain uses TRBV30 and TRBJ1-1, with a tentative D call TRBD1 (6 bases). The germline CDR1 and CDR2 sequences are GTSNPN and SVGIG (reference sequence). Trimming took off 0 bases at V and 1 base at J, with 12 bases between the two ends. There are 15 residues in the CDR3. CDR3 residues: CAWSVQGRTNTEAFF. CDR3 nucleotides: TGTGCCTGGAGTGTACAGGGACGGACGAACACTGAAGCTTTCTTT. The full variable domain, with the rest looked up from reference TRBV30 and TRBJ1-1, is SQTIHQWPATLVQPVGSPLSLECTVEGTSNPNLYWYRQAAGRGLQLLFYSVGIGQISSEVPQNLSASRPQDRQFILSSKKLLLSDSGFYLCAWSVQGRTNTEAFFGQGTRLTVV.

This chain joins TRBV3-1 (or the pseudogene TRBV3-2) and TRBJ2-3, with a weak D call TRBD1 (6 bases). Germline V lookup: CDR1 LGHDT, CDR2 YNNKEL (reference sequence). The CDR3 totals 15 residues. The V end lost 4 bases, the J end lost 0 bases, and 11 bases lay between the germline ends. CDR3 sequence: CASSRDIVSTDTQYF. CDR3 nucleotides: TGTGCCAGCAGCCGGGACATCGTTAGCACAGATACGCAGTATTTT.

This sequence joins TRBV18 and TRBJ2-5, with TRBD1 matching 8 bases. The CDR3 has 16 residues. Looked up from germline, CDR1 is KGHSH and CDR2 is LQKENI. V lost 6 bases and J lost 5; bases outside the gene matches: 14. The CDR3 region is CASSPGQARTGETQYF. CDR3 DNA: TGTGCCAGCTCTCCGGGACAGGCCCGTACGGGGGAGACCCAGTACTTC.